This TCR beta chain is from a study of blood T cell repertoires in COVID-19. Some clones are missing from TCRdb's copy, which holds only in-frame ones; the method was immunoSEQ multiplex PCR. Of roughly 63,000 clones listed, roughly 68% are singletons. The CDR3 totals 15 residues. CDR1 and CDR2 (germline): MNHEY, SVGAGI. The V end was cut by 2 bases, the J end by 2 bases, with 12 bases between. The chain recombines TRBV6-5 with TRBJ2-5; D may be TRBD2 (5 bases). This TCR came from a woman aged 80 or over with acute or convalescent COVID-19. Input material: peripheral blood. CDR3 protein: CASSYGQDSQETQYF. In nucleotides, the CDR3 is TGTGCCAGCAGTTACGGGCAGGACTCACAAGAGACCCAGTACTTC.